These 21 T cell receptor beta chains were all obtained from the same sample, sequenced in a study of control samples from healthy donors and cancer patients (dated by TCRdb to 2020 to 2022). Libraries were constructed by the immunoSEQ multiplex PCR assay. The table comes from immuneACCESS by way of TCRdb, which keeps in-frame sequences with V and J called. Part of the clones is missing from these tables; in studies checked, under half for an unresolved V gene and the rest for unknown reasons. This sample is represented by around 150,000 clones; 88% of them were singletons. The top ten hold 1.5% to 2% of the sample. Sequenced input: blood. All receptors derive from a man between 18 and 35 years old in good health.

The chain carries TRBV14 and TRBJ2-1; D might be TRBD1 or TRBD2, each matching 6 bases. The germline V and J ends were trimmed by 3 bases and 6 bases, with 12 bases remaining between them. The CDR3 spans 14 residues. Germline CDR1 SGHDN, CDR2 FVKESK. CDR3 DNA: TGTGCCAGCAGCCAGAGGGGGGCTAGCAATGAGCAGTTCTTC. Translated: CASSQRGASNEQFF. The full variable domain, with the rest looked up from reference TRBV14 and TRBJ2-1, is EAGVTQFPSHSVIEKGQTVTLRCDPISGHDNLYWYRRVMGKEIKFLLHFVKESKQDESGMPNNRFLAERTGGTYSTLKVQPAELEDSGVYFCASSQRGASNEQFFGPGTRLTVL.

The chain joins TRBV28 to TRBJ2-2, with TRBD2 as a possible D gene (7 bases). Trimming shortened V by 8 bases and J by 5 bases, and 12 bases separated the two germline ends. This CDR3 comprises 13 residues. Per the germline V gene, CDR1 is MDHEN and CDR2 is SYDVKM. The CDR3 region is CASGGALTGELFF. The CDR3 DNA sequence: TGTGCCAGCGGGGGGGCCTTGACCGGGGAGCTGTTTTTT. The variable domain in full, with the rest retrieved from reference TRBV28 and TRBJ2-2, is DVKVTQSSRYLVKRTGEKVFLECVQDMDHENMFWYRQDPGLGLRLIYFSYDVKMKEKGDIPEGYSVSREKKERFSLILESASTNQTSMYLCASGGALTGELFFGEGSRLTVL.

V is TRBV7-6 and J is TRBJ1-1; D is unclear. With 5 bases removed from V and 3 bases from J, the gap between germline ends came to 10 bases. This CDR3 region has 13 residues. Germline CDR1 reads SGHVS; CDR2 reads FNYEAQ. CDR3: CASSQGRYTEAFF. CDR3 DNA sequence: TGTGCCAGCAGCCAAGGGAGGTACACTGAAGCTTTCTTT.

The V and J genes are TRBV4-2 and TRBJ2-1; D gene uncertain. Germline assignment: CDR1 LGHNA and CDR2 YNFKEQ. Trimming left V 1 base short and J 2 bases short, with 9 bases between. The CDR3 runs to 15 residues. In DNA form, the CDR3 reads TGTGCCAGCAGCCAAGTCGGCGTCGCCTACAATGAGCAGTTCTTC. Encoded protein: CASSQVGVAYNEQFF.

This chain connects TRBV28 to TRBJ2-5, with D tentatively TRBD1 (6 bases). This CDR3 comprises 17 residues. Trimming shortened V by 2 bases and J by 7 bases, and 23 bases separated the two germline ends. CDR1 is MDHEN and CDR2 is SYDVKM in the germline V gene. The CDR3 spells CASSLGGWGPPRVTQYF. The CDR3 DNA is TGTGCCAGCAGTTTAGGGGGTTGGGGGCCTCCTCGGGTGACCCAGTACTTC.

The chain employs TRBV29-1 and TRBJ2-5; 7 bases line up with TRBD1. J lost 1 base, V lost 4 bases, and 15 bases had no gene match. CDR3 length equals 17 residues. Germline assignment: CDR1 SQVTM and CDR2 ANQGSEA. The CDR3: CSVAPTGVWDPQETQYF. CDR3 in DNA: TGCAGCGTTGCCCCCACAGGGGTATGGGATCCCCAAGAGACCCAGTACTTC.

The V call is TRBV21-1, the J call TRBJ2-4; the table gives TRBD2 as D, unverified against the DNA. TRBV21-1 is an annotated pseudogene. The CDR3 is 16 residues long. DNA of the CDR3: TGTGCCAGCAGCAAAGTGGGGGGTCGAGCCAAAAACATTCAGTACTTC. Its protein product is CASSKVGGRAKNIQYF.

This clone was counted once. This chain links TRBV6-1 with TRBJ2-2; D unresolved. This CDR3 is built from 11 residues. Deletions cut 2 bases from V and 8 bases from J, with 3 bases between. Germline V gene data show CDR1 as MNHNS and CDR2 as SASEGT. The CDR3 DNA is TGTGCCAGCAGTGAATTGGGGGAGCTGTTTTTT. Residues: CASSELGELFF.

The rearrangement uses TRBV7-2 and TRBJ2-2; unclear D gene. The CDR3 has 15 amino acids. Germline V lookup: CDR1 SGHTA, CDR2 FQGNSA. V was shortened by 2 bases and J by 4 bases, with 11 bases between the two germline ends. This CDR3 is CASSLLRFITGELFF. CDR3 coding DNA: TGTGCCAGCAGCTTACTCAGGTTCATCACCGGGGAGCTGTTTTTT. Combining the CDR3 with reference TRBV7-2 and TRBJ2-2 gives the whole variable domain GAGVSQSPSNKVTEKGKDVELRCDPISGHTALYWYRQSLGQGLEFLIYFQGNSAPDKSGLPSDRFSAERTGGSVSTLTIQRTQQEDSAVYLCASSLLRFITGELFFGEGSRLTVL.

This chain joins TRBV5-4 and TRBJ2-7; a weak D match, TRBD1 (6 bases). The CDR3 sequence is 13 residues long. Germline CDR1 is SGHNT and CDR2 is YYREEE (reference sequence). The V end lost 3 bases, the J end lost 1 base, and 8 bases lay between the germline ends. The CDR3 reads CASSSDRSYEQYF. The CDR3 region has the DNA TGTGCCAGCAGCTCGGACAGATCCTACGAGCAGTACTTC.

The sample holds a few counts of this clone. At the DNA level, this CDR3 is encoded by other sequences in the same sample as well. The gene calls are TRBV28 and TRBJ1-5; 8 bases agree with TRBD1. V lost 5 bases and J lost 2; bases outside the gene matches: 5. This CDR3 has 15 residues. The germline V gene has CDR1 MDHEN and CDR2 SYDVKM. CDR3: CASSPTGARNQPQHF. In nucleotides, the CDR3 is TGTGCCAGCAGTCCGACAGGGGCCCGCAATCAGCCCCAGCATTTT.

This chain uses TRBV5-4 with TRBJ1-2; no clear D gene. Germline CDR1 is SGHNT and CDR2 is YYREEE (reference sequence). CDR3 length: 14 amino acids. V was clipped by 0 bases and J by 1 base, with 7 bases between them. CDR3 bases: TGTGCCAGCAGCTTGGGAGACCTTAACTATGGCTACACCTTC. Its protein product is CASSLGDLNYGYTF.

The V gene is TRBV7-2, the J gene TRBJ2-5; D is uncertain. The germline V and J ends were trimmed by 3 bases and 4 bases, with 9 bases remaining between them. Per the germline V gene, CDR1 is SGHTA and CDR2 is FQGNSA. CDR3 length: 13 residues. The CDR3 sequence: CASSFRVGETQYF. CDR3 nucleotide sequence: TGTGCCAGCAGCTTTAGGGTAGGAGAGACCCAGTACTTC.

The chain is built from TRBV6-2 or TRBV6-3 and TRBJ2-7; D gene unclear. The CDR3 is 12 amino acids. From germline, CDR1 is MNHEY and CDR2 SVGEGT. Trimming left V 0 bases short and J 7 bases short, with 7 bases between. The CDR3 DNA reads as TGTGCCAGCAGTTACTCGAGAGATGAGCAGTACTTC. Translating gives CASSYSRDEQYF.

The chain couples TRBV19 to TRBJ1-2; TRBD1 might be the D (5 bases). This CDR3 comprises 16 residues. Germline V lookup: CDR1 LNHDA, CDR2 SQIVND (reference sequence). V was shortened by 1 base and J by 4 bases, with 16 bases between the two germline ends. This chain's CDR3 is CASSIAGGTEGYGYTF. CDR3 in DNA: TGTGCCAGTAGTATAGCCGGCGGGACCGAGGGCTATGGCTACACCTTC. The whole variable domain, filled in from reference TRBV19 and TRBJ1-2, reads DGGITQSPKYLFRKEGQNVTLSCEQNLNHDAMYWYRQDPGQGLRLIYYSQIVNDFQKGDIAEGYSVSREKKESFPLTVTSAQKNPTAFYLCASSIAGGTEGYGYTFGSGTRLTVV.

The chain combines TRBV28 with TRBJ2-5, with D perhaps matching TRBD2 (6 bases). This CDR3 spans 17 amino acids. Germline CDR1 and CDR2: MDHEN and SYDVKM. V was clipped by 4 bases and J by 1 base, with 19 bases between them. The CDR3 loop is CASSSLVIAGLQETQYF. In DNA form, the CDR3 reads TGTGCCAGCAGTTCCCTCGTGATTGCGGGGCTCCAAGAGACCCAGTACTTC.

The V gene is TRBV5-1, the J gene TRBJ2-4; tentatively, D is TRBD1 or TRBD2 (5 bases each). V lost 0 bases and J 5 bases, leaving 9 bases between the germline ends. Germline CDR1 reads SGHRS; CDR2 reads YFSETQ. The CDR3 consists of 14 residues. CDR3: CASSLEMGENIQYF. CDR3 DNA sequence: TGCGCCAGCAGCTTGGAAATGGGGGAAAACATTCAGTACTTC.

This chain joins TRBV28 and TRBJ2-7; TRBD1 agrees at 7 bases. CDR3 length: 15 residues. CDR1 is MDHEN, CDR2 SYDVKM, per germline. V lost 6 bases to trimming and J lost 1 base; unmatched junction nucleotides: 9. This chain's CDR3 is CASRAPGQLSYEQYF. The CDR3 DNA is TGTGCCAGCAGAGCTCCGGGACAGCTATCCTACGAGCAGTACTTC.

This chain connects TRBV6-5 to TRBJ1-2, with D unresolved. The CDR3 consists of 13 residues. The germline gives CDR1 MNHEY, CDR2 SVGAGI. With 6 bases removed from V and 0 bases from J, the gap between germline ends came to 8 bases. This CDR3 is CASRKTSNYGYTF. The CDR3 nucleotides are TGTGCCAGCAGGAAAACTTCTAACTATGGCTACACCTTC.

The V gene is TRBV5-4, the J gene TRBJ1-1, with a weak D call TRBD1 (6 bases). CDR1 and CDR2 from the germline V gene are SGHNT and YYREEE (reference sequence). CDR3 length: 15 residues. V gave up 5 bases and J gave up 1 base, with 15 bases separating them. The CDR3 spells CASSGDRLGNTEAFF. CDR3 coding DNA: TGTGCCAGCAGTGGTGACAGGCTCGGGAACACTGAAGCTTTCTTT.

V gene TRBV21-1 combines with J gene TRBJ2-2; the table assigns TRBD1, which was not confirmed against the DNA. TRBV21-1 is an annotated pseudogene. The CDR3 spans 18 residues. Here the CDR3 reads CASSKRWCRVGLCGELFF. The CDR3, as DNA: TGTGCCAGCAGCAAAAGGTGGTGCAGGGTCGGGCTTTGCGGGGAGCTGTTTTTT.